The next 22 T cell receptor beta chains were all read from a single sample in a study of CD8 T cells in Susac syndrome. It was with random hexamers that about 0.45 to 1 ug RNA was reverse transcribed. TCRdb reanalysed the immunoSEQ multiplex PCR reads using MiXCR and keeps one entry per CDR3 protein. The table includes around 80,000 distinct CDR3 sequences, roughly 90% detected once. Sequences were obtained from CD8+ T cells from PBMCs. These receptors all stem from a human donor with multiple sclerosis.

The chain carries TRBV18 and TRBJ1-1; no clear D. The germline V gene has CDR1 KGHSH and CDR2 LQKENI. This CDR3 is built from 15 residues. Trimming shortened V by 2 bases and J by 3 bases, and 13 bases separated the two germline ends. CDR3 residues: CASSPGSHGHTEAFF. The CDR3 coding sequence is TGTGCCAGCTCACCAGGATCTCACGGTCACACTGAAGCTTTCTTT.

The rearrangement uses TRBV5-1 and TRBJ2-7; 10 nucleotides line up with TRBD1. J lost 0 bases, V lost 0 bases, and 3 bases had no gene match. Germline CDR1 SGHRS, CDR2 YFSETQ. This CDR3 comprises 16 residues. The CDR3 region is CASSLGGQGSSYEQYF. The DNA for the CDR3 is TGCGCCAGCAGCTTGGGGGGACAGGGGAGCTCCTACGAGCAGTACTTC.

The rearrangement joins TRBV10-2 to TRBJ1-1, with 8 nucleotides matching TRBD1. With 8 bases clipped from V and 0 bases from J, the junction kept 8 bases outside the gene matches. This CDR3 region has 15 residues. CDR1 WSHSY and CDR2 SAAADI come from the germline V gene. In DNA, the CDR3 is TGCGCCAGCCCCCCCAACAGGGGGGTGAACACTGAAGCTTTCTTT. Its translation is CASPPNRGVNTEAFF.

CDR3 nucleotides: TGTGCCAGCAGTTACCCCCCGACAGTTAACTATGGCTACACCTTC. Protein: CASSYPPTVNYGYTF. This chain connects TRBV6-5 to TRBJ1-2; D may be TRBD1 (5 bases). Germline V gives CDR1 MNHEY, CDR2 SVGAGI. Trimming shortened V by 2 bases and J by 1 base, and 11 bases separated the two germline ends. The CDR3 is 15 amino acids.

This clonotype was found once. The J gene is TRBJ1-1, the V gene TRBV7-9; D unresolved. CDR3 length: 13 residues. The V gene's germline CDR1 is SEHNR and CDR2 FQNEAQ (reference sequence). The V end was cut by 5 bases, the J end by 7 bases, with 14 bases between. The CDR3 nucleotides read TGTGCCAGCAGCGCAATTGGCTGGGATGAAGCTTTCTTT. This translates into CASSAIGWDEAFF.

V and J are TRBV24-1 and TRBJ1-2, with TRBD1 identical over 12 bases. Germline CDR1 and CDR2: KGHDR and SFDVKD. There are 16 residues in the CDR3. Trimming removed 0 bases from V and 4 bases from J; junction bases left unmatched: 2. CDR3 loop: CATSDLGTGGTYGYTF. The CDR3 DNA sequence: TGTGCCACCAGTGATTTGGGGACAGGGGGCACCTATGGCTACACCTTC.

This rearrangement joins TRBV28 to TRBJ2-7; weak D call: TRBD2 (5 bases). CDR3 length: 13 amino acids. From germline, CDR1 is MDHEN and CDR2 SYDVKM. Trimming took off 2 bases at V and 7 bases at J, with 12 bases between the two ends. For the CDR3, the DNA is TGTGCCAGCAGTTTAGGACTGGGGAGTGAGCAGTACTTC. Its translation: CASSLGLGSEQYF.

This chain joins TRBV19 and TRBJ1-3; D is ambiguous. Deletions cut 5 bases from V and 2 bases from J, with 13 bases between. The CDR3 spans 15 residues. Germline V gene lookup returns CDR1 LNHDA and CDR2 SQIVND (reference sequence). CDR3 sequence (DNA): TGTGCCAGTAGTGCGTCCAAGGAGGCTGGAAACACCATATATTTT. Amino acids: CASSASKEAGNTIYF.

This chain links TRBV7-9 with TRBJ2-7; the match to TRBD2 covers 12 bases. Germline CDR1 is SEHNR and CDR2 is FQNEAQ (reference sequence). The CDR3 runs to 18 residues. J lost 2 bases, V lost 3 bases, and 11 bases had no gene match. CDR3 sequence (DNA): TGTGCCAGCAGCTTCCGGCAGACTAGCGGGAGACGGGCCTACGAGCAGTACTTC. This encodes CASSFRQTSGRRAYEQYF.

The sample holds a few counts of this clonotype. The rearrangement uses TRBV5-1 and TRBJ2-7; D is perhaps TRBD1 (6 bases). V was shortened by 0 bases and J by 3 bases, with 19 bases between the two germline ends. In germline, CDR1 is SGHRS, CDR2 YFSETQ. The CDR3 length is 17 residues. The CDR3 region has the DNA TGCGCCAGCAGCTTGGCCGTGACAGGATGGACTGACTACGAGCAGTACTTC. This encodes CASSLAVTGWTDYEQYF.

The chain recombines TRBV4-2 with TRBJ2-3, with D uncertain. Germline lookup yields CDR1 LGHNA and CDR2 YNFKEQ. The CDR3 has 13 residues. V was shortened by 5 bases and J by 5 bases, with 11 bases between the two germline ends. CDR3 nucleotides: TGTGCCAGCAGCAATGTATTGGGAGATACGCAGTATTTT. It is translated as CASSNVLGDTQYF.

The chain couples TRBV6-5 to TRBJ2-2; the D is unclear. The CDR3 totals 15 residues. The germline CDR1 and CDR2 sequences are MNHEY and SVGAGI. Here the CDR3 reads CHYQGNILDTGELFF. The CDR3 coding sequence is TGTCATTACCAAGGGAACATATTGGACACCGGGGAGCTGTTTTTT.

The chain combines TRBV20-1 with TRBJ2-1, with TRBD2 matching 9 bases. This CDR3 has 16 amino acids. Germline CDR1 DFQATT, CDR2 SNEGSKA (reference sequence). V lost 0 bases and J lost 7; bases outside the gene matches: 10. CDR3 protein: CSARDIGGRAGNEQFF. The CDR3 coding sequence is TGCAGTGCTAGAGATATTGGCGGGAGGGCTGGAAATGAGCAGTTCTTC.

The V gene is TRBV6-5, the J gene TRBJ1-5, with a weak D call TRBD1 (5 bases). This CDR3 spans 14 amino acids. Germline V lookup: CDR1 MNHEY, CDR2 SVGAGI. V lost 5 bases, J lost 5 bases, and 13 bases lay in between. The CDR3 nucleotides read TGTGCCAGCAGTCCCTCTGGGGCCCATCAGCCCCAGCATTTT. Its protein product is CASSPSGAHQPQHF.

The chain employs TRBV5-1 and TRBJ2-4; 8 nucleotides agree with TRBD1. The trim removed 4 bases at V and 4 bases at J, leaving 7 bases unmatched. Germline lookup yields CDR1 SGHRS and CDR2 YFSETQ. The CDR3 consists of 15 residues. The CDR3 DNA reads as TGCGCCAGCAGCCCGACAGGGGTCACTAAAAACATTCAGTACTTC. Translated, it gives CASSPTGVTKNIQYF.

CDR3 protein: CASSLDPVPYEQYF. CDR3 coding DNA: TGTGCCAGCAGCTTAGATCCGGTTCCCTACGAGCAGTACTTC. The chain uses TRBV7-9 and TRBJ2-7; D unclear. This CDR3 comprises 14 residues. The germline gives CDR1 SEHNR, CDR2 FQNEAQ (reference sequence). The V end was cut by 1 base, the J end by 2 bases, with 9 bases between.

The rearrangement joins TRBV5-1 to TRBJ1-3, with D uncertain. CDR3 length: 14 residues. Trimming stripped 0 bases from V and 2 bases from J, with 6 bases between. CDR1 is SGHRS and CDR2 is YFSETQ in the germline V gene. DNA for the CDR3: TGCGCCAGCAGCTTGGGCCAGCCTGGAAACACCATATATTTT. Amino acid sequence: CASSLGQPGNTIYF.

The rearrangement joins TRBV7-8 to TRBJ1-5; D call uncertain. V was pared by 2 bases and J by 4 bases, with 9 bases between. CDR1 and CDR2 (germline): SGHVS, FQNEAQ. This CDR3 region has 14 residues. The CDR3 nucleotides are TGTGCCAGCAGCTTAAGCGGCAGGAATCAGCCCCAGCATTTT. It codes for CASSLSGRNQPQHF.

The chain combines TRBV11-2 with TRBJ2-3, with 8 bases lining up with TRBD2. Germline V gene lookup returns CDR1 SGHAT and CDR2 FQNNGV. The CDR3 spans 16 residues. The ends lost 5 bases at V and 3 bases at J; junction bases unmatched: 10. CDR3 nucleotide sequence: TGTGCCAGCAGCCAAAATGGCGGGGGGAGGACAGATACGCAGTATTTT. It encodes CASSQNGGGRTDTQYF.

V gene TRBV27 combines with J gene TRBJ1-2; D possibly corresponds to TRBD1 (5 bases). CDR3 size: 16 residues. Trimming shortened V by 5 bases and J by 7 bases, and 23 bases separated the two germline ends. Germline CDR1 MNHEY, CDR2 SMNVEV (reference sequence). Here the CDR3 DNA reads TGTGCCAGCAGTCCAACCCTCATTAAGGCAAGGGGTGGCTACACCTTC. Translating it yields CASSPTLIKARGGYTF.

CDR3 sequence (DNA): TGCGCCAGCAGTGACTTAATACTTAGCGGGAGAACAGATACGCAGTATTTT. Residues: CASSDLILSGRTDTQYF. The chain uses TRBV10-2 and TRBJ2-3; TRBD2 aligns across 9 bases. The CDR3 sequence is 17 residues long. V was pared by 3 bases and J by 3 bases, with 10 bases of the junction left unmatched. CDR1 and CDR2 from the germline V gene are WSHSY and SAAADI.

The genes are TRBV27 and TRBJ2-7; possible D gene TRBD2, 6 bases. CDR3 length equals 13 residues. Between the trimmed V and J ends, which lost 5 bases and 4 bases, there was a span of 12 bases. Germline V lookup: CDR1 MNHEY, CDR2 SMNVEV (reference sequence). The CDR3 DNA is TGTGCCAGCAGTCCGGGGGAGGTTTACGAGCAGTACTTC. Translated: CASSPGEVYEQYF.